What follows describes a single T cell receptor beta chain. Germline V gives CDR1 SGDLS, CDR2 YYNGEE. Trimming took 5 bases from V and 5 from J; bases not matched to a gene: 5. This CDR3 region has 13 residues. This sample is drawn from a study of blood T cell repertoires in COVID-19. Profiling relied on immunoSEQ multiplex PCR, and the TCRdb table lists in-frame clones only, not all of them. The sample consists of around 360,000 clones, about 88% of them appearing once. This chain uses TRBV9 with TRBJ1-2; 8 bases map to TRBD1. The TCR was taken from a woman in her 30s who had recovered from COVID-19. Input material: PBMCs or T cells enriched from blood (not recorded which). This CDR3 reads CASRTTGEYGYTF. DNA for the CDR3: TGTGCCAGCAGAACGACAGGGGAATATGGCTACACCTTC. Full variable domain (outside the CDR3, taken from reference TRBV9 and TRBJ1-2): DSGVTQTPKHLITATGQRVTLRCSPRSGDLSVYWYQQSLDQGLQFLIQYYNGEERAKGNILERFSAQQFPDLHSELNLSSLELGDSALYFCASRTTGEYGYTFGSGTRLTVV.